This T cell receptor beta chain came from a study of blood T cell repertoires in COVID-19. Study at large: The cDNA or gDNA used as material had been derived from T cells, B-cell-depleted T cells, or PBMCs.

The CDR3 is 16 residues long. Germline lookup yields CDR1 LNHDA and CDR2 SQIVND (reference sequence). V was clipped by 3 bases and J by 0 bases; unmatched bases: 4. The authors' processing: Estimates of nucleated cell counts were drawn from the amplification of reference gene primers. Sequencing used immunoSEQ multiplex PCR; TCRdb keeps in-frame clones, though not all of them. D and trimming come from the DNA, and the V and J calls and clone size come from that table. The table includes approximately 300,000 clones, approximately 90% detected once. The Seattle site enrolled patients during active infection and followed them longitudinally.

The receptor was derived from a woman aged 30 to 39 with COVID-19, enrolled during active disease. The chain carries TRBV19 and TRBJ1-3, with 8 bases fitting TRBD1. The source material was peripheral blood. The CDR3, as DNA: TGTGCCAGTAGTATCCCGGGACAGGCCTCTGGAAACACCATATATTTT. It specifies CASSIPGQASGNTIYF.